The source of this T cell receptor beta chain is a study of molecular identifiers for immune sequencing clone quantification. The overall study: Replicates involved a five-way split of RNA from 20,000 or 100,000 naive CD8 cells, with sequencing of four. Broader study findings: Over 99% of CMV-specific effector molecules, but under 1% of naive ones, were in clones above 20 copies.

Listed TCR primers and previously described methods were used for bulk TCR libraries. TCRdb reanalysed the PCR reads using MiXCR and keeps one entry per CDR3 protein. The profile shows 88,000 or so distinct CDR3 sequences, 21% of them singletons. This clonotype occurred many times. No antigen is known for it. In germline, CDR1 is LGHNA, CDR2 YSLEER. This CDR3 region has 15 residues. V lost 1 base to trimming and J lost 9 bases, with 19 bases between them. Naive CD8 libraries were made from about 20,000 to 1,000,000 sorted cells, and they used 10%, 30% or 50% RNA. The receptor was derived from a human donor in good health. Some libraries in this study had Jurkat cell RNA spiked in. The sequenced sample consisted of naive CD8+ T cells from blood, with Jurkat cell RNA spiked in. Subset specified: FACS-sorted CD8+CD4-CCR7+CD45RA+ naive T cells. V and J are TRBV4-3 and TRBJ2-7; D unresolved. The CDR3 region is CASSQGNVALRGQYF. CDR3 sequence (DNA): TGCGCCAGCAGCCAAGGGAACGTAGCCCTACGAGGGCAGTACTTC.